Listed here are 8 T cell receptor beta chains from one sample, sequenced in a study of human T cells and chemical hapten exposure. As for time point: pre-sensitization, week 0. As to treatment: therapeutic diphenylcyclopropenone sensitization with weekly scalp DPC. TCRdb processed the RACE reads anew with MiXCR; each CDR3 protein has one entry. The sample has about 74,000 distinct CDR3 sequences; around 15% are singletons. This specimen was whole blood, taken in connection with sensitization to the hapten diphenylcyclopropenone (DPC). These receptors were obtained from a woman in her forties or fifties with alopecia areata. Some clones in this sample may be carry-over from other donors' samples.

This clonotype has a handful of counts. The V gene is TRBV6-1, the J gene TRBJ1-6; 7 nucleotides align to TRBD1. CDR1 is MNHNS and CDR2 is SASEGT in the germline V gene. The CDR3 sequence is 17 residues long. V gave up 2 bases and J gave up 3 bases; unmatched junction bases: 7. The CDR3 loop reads CASSEIPGGIYNSPLHF. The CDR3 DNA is TGTGCCAGCAGTGAAATTCCAGGGGGGATCTATAATTCACCCCTCCACTTT.

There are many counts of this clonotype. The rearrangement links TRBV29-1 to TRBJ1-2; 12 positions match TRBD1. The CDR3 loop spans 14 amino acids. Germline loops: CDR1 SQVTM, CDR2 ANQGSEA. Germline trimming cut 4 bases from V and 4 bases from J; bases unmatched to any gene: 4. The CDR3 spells CSVGDRGLSYGYTF. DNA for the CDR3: TGCAGCGTTGGGGACAGGGGGCTTTCCTATGGCTACACCTTC.

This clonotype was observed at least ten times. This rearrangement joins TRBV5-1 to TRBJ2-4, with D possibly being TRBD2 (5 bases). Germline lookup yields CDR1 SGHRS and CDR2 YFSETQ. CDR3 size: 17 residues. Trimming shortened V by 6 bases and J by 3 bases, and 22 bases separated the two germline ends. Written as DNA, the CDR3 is TGCGCCAGCAACGAAGGAGGTGACTCTCCCTTCAAAAACATTCAGTACTTC. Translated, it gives CASNEGGDSPFKNIQYF.

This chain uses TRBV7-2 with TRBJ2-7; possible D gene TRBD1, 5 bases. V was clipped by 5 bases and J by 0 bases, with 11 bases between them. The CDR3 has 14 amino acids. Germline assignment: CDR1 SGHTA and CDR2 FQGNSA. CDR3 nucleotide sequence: TGTGCCAGCAGCAAGACAGAAAGCTCCTACGAGCAGTACTTC. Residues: CASSKTESSYEQYF.

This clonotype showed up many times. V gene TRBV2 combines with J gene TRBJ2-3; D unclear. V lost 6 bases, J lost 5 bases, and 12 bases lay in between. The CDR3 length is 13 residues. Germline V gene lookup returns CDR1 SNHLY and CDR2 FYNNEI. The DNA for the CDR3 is TGTGCCAGCAGGGTTCAACTTATAGATACGCAGTATTTT. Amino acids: CASRVQLIDTQYF.

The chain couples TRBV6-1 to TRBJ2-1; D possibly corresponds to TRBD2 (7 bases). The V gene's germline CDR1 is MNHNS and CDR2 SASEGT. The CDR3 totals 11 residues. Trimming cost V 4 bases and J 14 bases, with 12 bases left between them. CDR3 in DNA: TGTGCCAGCAGTGCCGGGGGGCAGGAGTTCTTC. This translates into CASSAGGQEFF.

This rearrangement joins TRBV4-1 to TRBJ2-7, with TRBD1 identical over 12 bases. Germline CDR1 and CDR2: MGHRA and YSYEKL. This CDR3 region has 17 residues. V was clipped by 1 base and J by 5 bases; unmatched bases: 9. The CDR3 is CASSQGVGTGGFDEQYF. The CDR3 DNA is TGCGCCAGCAGCCAAGGGGTAGGGACAGGGGGCTTCGACGAGCAGTACTTC.

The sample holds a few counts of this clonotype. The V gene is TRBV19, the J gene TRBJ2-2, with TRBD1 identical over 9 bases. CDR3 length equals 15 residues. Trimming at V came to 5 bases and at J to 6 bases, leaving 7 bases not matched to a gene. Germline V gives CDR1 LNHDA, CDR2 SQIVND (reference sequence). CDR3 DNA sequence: TGTGCCAGTAGTGCGACAGGGGGAGTCGCCGGGGAGCTGTTTTTT. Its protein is CASSATGGVAGELFF.